This T cell receptor beta chain appears in the sequencing data of a study of monozygotic twins with cystic fibrosis. Background on the study: With roughly 16 PCR cycles, barcoded libraries came from three micrograms of fragmented DNA.

Clones were read by immunoSEQ multiplex PCR, and TCRdb kept only the in-frame ones, dropping some. The sample yields some 17,000 clones, almost 97% seen once. A remark on this clone: Its target is not known.

Germline values: CDR1 GTSNPN, CDR2 SVGIG (reference sequence). The CDR3 contains 14 residues. Trimming shortened V by 0 bases and J by 2 bases, and 11 bases separated the two germline ends. The study's findings and limits: In this small cohort, shared CDR3 numbers showed no association with age, concordance or disease severity. The repertoire was suggested to be naive-dominated, clonality median about 0.01. Monozygotic CF twins shared more identical nucleotide clonotypes than unrelated patients.

Sequenced: blood. The TCR originated in a girl aged 2 to 9 with cystic fibrosis. The chain couples TRBV30 to TRBJ2-7; D not resolved. CDR3 sequence reads: CAWSVPDRTYEQYF. CDR3 coding DNA: TGTGCCTGGAGTGTACCCGACCGGACCTACGAGCAGTACTTC.